Below, 11 T cell receptor beta chains from the same sample are listed, as sequenced in a study of blood T cells in healthy people across ages. A second PCR, run for about 7 to 11 cycles, used a sample-barcoded 5' primer plus a J-beta primer mix. TCRdb re-called the 5' RACE reads with MiXCR, one entry per CDR3 protein. This sample has 650,000 to 800,000 distinct CDR3 sequences, with roughly half found just once. The sample consisted of blood. The receptor set was obtained from a woman aged 80 or over in good health.

The chain recombines TRBV20-1 with TRBJ2-3; 9 nucleotides line up with TRBD2. V shed 2 bases and J 5 bases; nucleotides not matched to a gene: 11. The germline V gene has CDR1 DFQATT and CDR2 SNEGSKA (reference sequence). This CDR3 is built from 16 residues. The CDR3 sequence is CSARPPQRGVKDTQYF. In DNA form, the CDR3 reads TGCAGTGCTAGACCCCCCCAGCGGGGGGTCAAAGATACGCAGTATTTT.

Turning to this clonotype: An end of the junction does not agree with germline; a read error may underlie this. This chain links TRBV14 with TRBJ2-4; D unclear. Germline V gives CDR1 SGHDN, CDR2 FVKESK. The CDR3 is 15 amino acids. CDR3 nucleotides: TGTGCCAGCAGCCAGCACACAGTAGCCAAAACCATTCAGTACTTC. This codes for CASSQHTVAKTIQYF.

This sequence joins TRBV20-1 and TRBJ2-4, with 10 bases matching TRBD2. Judging by the DNA end, TRBJ2-5 fits better; the J call may be wrong. The CDR3 has 15 amino acids. Germline V gene data show CDR1 as DFQATT and CDR2 as SNEGSKA (reference sequence). CDR3 in DNA: TGCAGTGCTAGAGAACCTAGCGGGAGAGAAGAGACCCAGTACTTC. Translation gives CSAREPSGREETQYF.

The J gene is TRBJ2-3, the V gene TRBV12-3 or TRBV12-4; 7 bases agree with TRBD1. CDR3 size: 17 residues. The ends lost 8 bases at V and 1 base at J; junction bases unmatched: 15. The CDR3 protein is CASGLSNRGLGTDTQYF. The CDR3 DNA follows: TGTGCCAGCGGTCTTTCCAACAGGGGTTTGGGCACAGATACGCAGTATTTT.

Notes on this clonotype: A read error may be the cause here, since a much bigger clone is one base away. The V and J genes are TRBV24-1 and TRBJ2-3; tentatively, D is TRBD1 (5 bases). Germline V gene sequence: CDR1 KGHDR, CDR2 SFDVKD. CDR3 size: 16 residues. The CDR3 sequence is CATGDFFRDGTDTQYF. In DNA, the CDR3 is TGTGCCACCGGTGATTTCTTCAGGGATGGGACAGATACGCAGTATTTT.

In regard to this clonotype: One base away lies a much larger clone, so this may be a sequencing read error. This chain connects TRBV7-2 to TRBJ2-7; possibly TRBD2 for D (5 bases). CDR1 and CDR2 from the germline V gene are SGHTA and FQGNSA. V lost 2 bases, J lost 3 bases, and 17 bases lay in between. There are 16 residues in the CDR3. CDR3 sequence reads: CASSLNPAEEDYEQYF. The CDR3 coding sequence is TGTGCCAGCAGCTTAAACCCGGCCGAGGAGGACTACGAGCAGTACTTC. Looking up the rest from reference TRBV7-2 and TRBJ2-7 gives the full variable domain: GAGVSQSPSNKVTEKGKDVELRCDPISGHTALYWYRQSLGQGLEFLIYFQGNSAPDKSGLPSDRFSAERTGGSVSTLTIQRTQQEDSAVYLCASSLNPAEEDYEQYFGPGTRLTVT.

This clonotype occurred a few times. The J gene is TRBJ2-1, the V gene TRBV2, with D hard to call. The length of the CDR3 is 11 residues. Germline loops: CDR1 SNHLY, CDR2 FYNNEI. The ends were cut back, 8 bases at V and 3 bases at J, with 5 bases in the middle. This CDR3 reads CASVFYNEQFF. DNA of the CDR3: TGTGCCAGCGTGTTCTACAATGAGCAGTTCTTC.

The chain employs TRBV12-3 or TRBV12-4 and TRBJ1-6, with 7 bases matching TRBD1. The CDR3 totals 14 residues. Losses at the gene ends were 1 base for V and 7 bases for J; bases not matched to a gene: 1. The CDR3 reads CASSLGDSNSPLHF. CDR3 DNA: TGTGCCAGCAGTTTAGGGGACAGCAATTCACCCCTCCACTTT.

This rearrangement joins TRBV7-2 to TRBJ2-7; 9 bases fit TRBD1. The trim removed 5 bases at V and 2 bases at J, leaving 10 bases unmatched. Germline assignment: CDR1 SGHTA and CDR2 FQGNSA. The CDR3 length is 16 residues. This CDR3 is CASSTIRTGVTYEQYF. The CDR3, as DNA: TGTGCCAGCAGCACGATCCGGACAGGGGTTACCTACGAGCAGTACTTC.

This clonotype was recorded at least ten times. The chain recombines TRBV29-1 with TRBJ1-5; no definite D call. Trimming took 4 bases from V and 7 from J, leaving 5 bases between them. There are 10 residues in the CDR3. Germline loops: CDR1 SQVTM, CDR2 ANQGSEA. The CDR3 DNA reads as TGCAGCGTTGGGGAACAGCCCCAGCATTTT. Translation: CSVGEQPQHF. The entire variable domain, with the rest obtained from reference TRBV29-1 and TRBJ1-5, is as follows: SAVISQKPSRDICQRGTSLTIQCQVDSQVTMMFWYRQQPGQSLTLIATANQGSEATYESGFVIDKFPISRPNLTFSTLTVSNMSPEDSSIYLCSVGEQPQHFGDGTRLSIL.

This clonotype was picked up many times. This sequence joins TRBV7-3 and TRBJ2-3; D is unclear. CDR3 length equals 12 residues. The V end lost 3 bases, the J end lost 9 bases, and 10 bases lay between the germline ends. Germline V gene sequence: CDR1 SGHTA, CDR2 FQGTGA. This CDR3 is CASSLGYGTQYF. The CDR3 DNA sequence: TGTGCCAGCAGCTTGGGCTATGGAACGCAGTATTTT.